This T cell receptor beta chain was documented in a study of blood T cell repertoires in COVID-19 (dated by TCRdb to the early 2020s). For the study in its entirety: Samples from collaborators originated in the United States, Italy and Spain and spanned both the acute and convalescent phases of COVID-19. The prospective study material was composed of cDNA or gDNA derived from T cells, B-cell-depleted T cells, or PBMCs. The dataset comprised deeply sampled blood TCRbeta repertoires from subjects exposed to, actively infected with, or recovered from COVID-19. The sample metadata nearly always contained a de-identified subject ID, COVID-19 status, age in years and sex. The repertoires were released in a freely available public database meant as a resource for research on the immune response to SARS-CoV-2. Where available, HLA class I and class II types were taken from metadata supplied by the sample provider and were not determined by assay-based typing. The samples were drawn from two sources: the first 160 participants of the ongoing ImmuneRACE study, and 1,254 subjects contributed by 6 global collaborators.

TCRbeta CDR3 regions were amplified from genomic DNA by means of the immunoSEQ Assay, a bias-controlled multiplex PCR. For the original study's pipeline: The number of nucleated cells in each sample was estimated from the amplification of reference gene primers within the assay. Sequence reads were collapsed and filtered to measure the absolute abundance of every unique TCRbeta CDR3 rearrangement. Productive Simpson clonality was computed per sample as the square root of Simpson's diversity index over productive rearrangements. The clones in this table, taken by TCRdb from immuneACCESS, are in-frame only. Not every clone is retained; where verified, under half of the shortfall comes from an unresolved V gene, and the cause of the rest is unknown. V, J and clone size derive from that table, while D and trimming were established from the DNA sequence. This sample comprises some 360,000 clones, approximately 89% of them detected only once. The ten largest make up about 2.1% of the sample.

V is pared back by 0 bases and J by 9 bases, with 6 bases lying between the germline termini. CDR3 length: 12 amino acids, cysteine to phenylalanine. The kept DNA is CDR3 alone, 36 bases in frame from the first base. Based on the germline V gene, the CDR1 and CDR2 sequences are SGHAT and FQNNGV. What the work shows at the level of the full study, not this receptor alone: The amount of clinical and demographic metadata varied by source and participant and was provided uncurated.

At one collaborating source in Seattle, patients were enrolled during active infection and were followed longitudinally through the course of disease. Whole blood was collected in K2EDTA tubes by collaborating institutions according to the institutions' own protocols. For TCRbeta analysis, collaborator samples were shipped as frozen whole blood, as isolated PBMCs, or as DNA extracted from either sample type. About this clone: Its antigen is unknown. No much larger clone exists at a distance of one base, and base qualities are not known.

This sequence originates from a woman aged 55 to 70 with COVID-19, enrolled during active disease. What was sequenced was peripheral blood. Here the chain combines TRBV11-2 and TRBJ2-4; the D gene is unclear. The CDR3 region: CASSLEFSIQYF. The DNA reads TGTGCCAGCAGCTTAGAGTTTAGCATTCAGTACTTC.